Listed here are 18 T cell receptor beta chains from one sample, sequenced in a study of blood T cells in healthy people across ages. A second PCR, run for about 7 to 11 cycles, used a sample-barcoded 5' primer plus a J-beta primer mix. TCRdb processed the 5' RACE reads anew with MiXCR; each CDR3 protein has one entry. The sample shows hundreds of thousands of distinct CDR3 sequences, 25% to 30% of them seen only once. Sequencing input: blood. These receptors were obtained from a woman of 80 years or more in good health.

This clonotype was counted at least ten times. The chain recombines TRBV7-2 with TRBJ2-7; TRBD2 is a possible D gene (6 bases). CDR3 length equals 15 residues. V dropped 5 bases and J dropped 2 bases, with 16 bases sitting between them. Germline CDR1 and CDR2: SGHTA and FQGNSA. The CDR3 loop is CASSPPPERAYEQYF. The CDR3 coding sequence is TGTGCCAGCAGCCCCCCGCCTGAGCGGGCCTACGAGCAGTACTTC.

This clonotype occurred many times. The chain couples TRBV7-2 to TRBJ2-1; D possibly uses TRBD1 or TRBD2 (5 bases each). Germline CDR1 is SGHTA and CDR2 is FQGNSA. This CDR3 is 16 amino acids long. Trimming removed 3 bases at V and 5 bases at J, with 17 bases between. CDR3 residues: CASSLEDTAYNNEQFF. The CDR3 DNA follows: TGTGCCAGCAGCTTGGAGGACACGGCCTACAACAATGAGCAGTTCTTC.

A word on this clonotype: This may be a read error: a much more frequent sequence differs by one nucleotide. The chain recombines TRBV12-3 or TRBV12-4 with TRBJ2-3; D tentatively reads TRBD1 or TRBD2 (6 bases each). The length of the CDR3 is 16 residues. V was pared by 5 bases and J by 4 bases, with 19 bases between. The CDR3 coding sequence is TGTGCCAGCAGTCCCTTGGGGGGACATGGACCAGATACGCAGTATTTT. Translated, it gives CASSPLGGHGPDTQYF.

The CDR3 DNA reads as TGTGCCAGCAGCAGAAGGCAGGCGAACACTGAAGCTTTCTTT. This encodes CASSRRQANTEAFF. V is TRBV9 and J is TRBJ1-1; D not resolved. The V and J ends lost 4 bases and 1 base respectively, with 11 bases between them. Germline values: CDR1 SGDLS, CDR2 YYNGEE. The CDR3 length is 14 residues.

This clonotype has at least ten counts. This CDR3 is CASSYESRGDGYTF. Written as DNA, the CDR3 is TGTGCCAGCAGTTACGAATCGCGAGGGGATGGCTACACCTTC. The chain couples TRBV6-6 to TRBJ1-2, with D possibly TRBD1 on 5 matching bases. Between the trimmed V and J ends, which lost 2 bases and 6 bases, there was a span of 13 bases. From germline, CDR1 is MNHNY and CDR2 SVGAGI (reference sequence). The CDR3 sequence is 14 residues long.

J is TRBJ1-2 and V is TRBV19, with D uncertain. The CDR3 has 15 residues. V was clipped by 1 base and J by 2 bases, with 11 bases between them. From germline, CDR1 is LNHDA and CDR2 SQIVND (reference sequence). CDR3 nucleotide sequence: TGTGCCAGTAGTATAGTGTTAGGGCCGAACTATGGCTACACCTTC. It translates to CASSIVLGPNYGYTF.

There are a few counts of this clonotype. This chain joins TRBV18 and TRBJ1-3; possible D gene TRBD1, 6 bases. Germline-derived CDR1 and CDR2 are KGHSH and LQKENI. The V end lost 3 bases, the J end lost 2 bases, and 17 bases lay between the germline ends. This CDR3 spans 17 amino acids. The CDR3 DNA reads TGTGCCAGCTCACCTAAAAGAGATGACAGGACTGGAAACACCATATATTTT. Amino acids: CASSPKRDDRTGNTIYF.

This chain connects TRBV4-3 to TRBJ2-6; possible D gene TRBD1, 6 bases. Germline-derived CDR1 and CDR2 are LGHNA and YSLEER. The CDR3 length is 16 residues. V shed 0 bases and J shed 1 base, with 7 bases lying between them. CDR3 nucleotide sequence: TGCGCCAGCAGCCAAGAGGGACATTCTGGGGCCAACGTCCTGACTTTC. It specifies CASSQEGHSGANVLTF.

The table lists this clonotype with many counts. The V gene is TRBV6-2 or TRBV6-3, the J gene TRBJ2-1; the match to TRBD2 covers 9 bases. V lost 0 bases to trimming and J lost 0 bases; unmatched junction nucleotides: 9. CDR1 and CDR2 from the germline V gene are MNHEY and SVGEGT. The CDR3 is 19 amino acids. The CDR3 bases are TGTGCCAGCAGTTACTCGTCCGCGGGGGGGCCGGGCTCCTACAATGAGCAGTTCTTC. This translates into CASSYSSAGGPGSYNEQFF.

This clonotype was counted at least ten times. The chain combines TRBV5-1 with TRBJ1-6; 8 nucleotides match TRBD1. Germline-derived CDR1 and CDR2 are SGHRS and YFSETQ. After removal of 4 bases from V and 7 bases from J, the junction contained 4 bases not matched to a gene. This CDR3 region has 14 residues. The CDR3: CASSNRTGNSPLHF. The DNA for the CDR3 is TGCGCCAGCAGCAACAGGACAGGGAATTCACCCCTCCACTTT. Looking up the rest from reference TRBV5-1 and TRBJ1-6 gives the full variable domain: KAGVTQTPRYLIKTRGQQVTLSCSPISGHRSVSWYQQTPGQGLQFLFEYFSETQRNKGNFPGRFSGRQFSNSRSEMNVSTLELGDSALYLCASSNRTGNSPLHFGNGTRLTVT.

The table lists this clonotype with a few counts. The genes are TRBV30 and TRBJ1-2; D not resolved. The CDR3 extends over 12 amino acids. CDR1 is GTSNPN, CDR2 SVGIG, per germline (reference sequence). The V end was cut by 0 bases, the J end by 8 bases, with 10 bases between. The CDR3, as DNA: TGTGCCTGGAGTGTGAACAGTATCGGCTACACCTTC. It yields the protein CAWSVNSIGYTF.

This clonotype showed up many times. The chain recombines TRBV6-4 with TRBJ2-3; 7 nucleotides align to TRBD2. The CDR3 is made up of 14 amino acids. V lost 2 bases and J lost 8; bases outside the gene matches: 7. Per germline, CDR1 MRHNA and CDR2 SNTAGT. CDR3 sequence reads: CASSDGGGSGTQYF. The CDR3 nucleotides read TGTGCCAGCAGTGACGGCGGGGGATCGGGTACGCAGTATTTT.

This clonotype was observed many times. This sequence joins TRBV5-1 and TRBJ1-1, with TRBD1 as a possible D gene (5 bases). Looked up from germline, CDR1 is SGHRS and CDR2 is YFSETQ. The CDR3 extends over 14 amino acids. Trimming left V 0 bases short and J 3 bases short, with 9 bases between. CDR3 residues: CASSLARGDTEAFF. The CDR3 DNA sequence: TGCGCCAGCAGCTTGGCCCGGGGGGACACTGAAGCTTTCTTT.

This clonotype was observed many times. The chain links TRBV6-5 to TRBJ1-2, with TRBD1 matching over 9 bases. Losses at the gene ends were 2 bases for V and 5 bases for J; bases not matched to a gene: 3. Germline CDR1 reads MNHEY; CDR2 reads SVGAGI. This CDR3 comprises 14 residues. The chain's CDR3 is CASSYGTGMYGYTF. The DNA for the CDR3 is TGTGCCAGCAGTTACGGGACAGGGATGTATGGCTACACCTTC.

Only a few counts were recorded for this clonotype. The chain uses TRBV24-1 and TRBJ2-2; D unresolved. The V gene's germline CDR1 is KGHDR and CDR2 SFDVKD. This CDR3 has 14 amino acids. With 3 bases removed from V and 2 bases from J, the gap between germline ends came to 6 bases. Here the CDR3 DNA reads TGTGCCACCAGTGATCCCCGAAACACCGGGGAGCTGTTTTTT. Its translation: CATSDPRNTGELFF.

To note about this clonotype: The junction differs from germline at one of its ends, possibly a read error. The chain combines TRBV6-6 with TRBJ2-1; 7 nucleotides agree with TRBD1. This CDR3 has 14 residues. CDR1 is MNHNY, CDR2 SVGAGI, per germline (reference sequence). The CDR3 DNA follows: TGTGCCGGCAGCCCCGCCCCCGACAGGGCTCGGCAGTTCTTC. Protein: CAGSPAPDRARQFF.

This clonotype was observed a few times. V gene TRBV15 combines with J gene TRBJ2-1; D uncertain. Germline CDR1 reads LNHNV; CDR2 reads YYDKDF (reference sequence). The CDR3 runs 13 residues. The V and J ends lost 4 bases and 5 bases respectively, with 9 bases between them. This chain's CDR3 is CATSTPYNNEQFF. In DNA, the CDR3 is TGTGCCACCAGCACCCCCTACAACAATGAGCAGTTCTTC.

Ten or more counts support this clonotype. The chain employs TRBV3-1 and TRBJ1-2, with TRBD1 matching over 7 bases. V shed 1 base and J 0 bases; nucleotides not matched to a gene: 2. CDR1 is LGHDT, CDR2 YNNKEL, per germline (reference sequence). This CDR3 has 15 residues. As DNA, the CDR3 is TGTGCCAGCAGCCAAGGGACAGGAACTAACTATGGCTACACCTTC. Its protein product is CASSQGTGTNYGYTF.